This is a list of T cell receptor beta chains from one sample in a study of shared clonotypes between healthy human individuals. The data were produced by immunoSEQ multiplex PCR, yet TCRdb's version contains in-frame clones alone and is incomplete. The table lists 2 million to 3 million clones, over 85% of them singletons. The sequenced material came from naive CD4+ T cells from PBMCs. These receptor sequences come from a man between 18 and 35 years old in good health. Some clones in this sample may be carry-over from other donors' samples. Each CDR3 is given without its conserved first and last residue. The order of the fields is V gene, J gene, CDR3 protein.

V: TRBV12-5
J: TRBJ2-5
CDR3: ASGLSEETQY

V: TRBV28
J: TRBJ1-1
CDR3: ASSGTGGTTEAF

V: TRBV28
J: TRBJ1-2
CDR3: ASSQGQGVDGYT

V: TRBV28
J: TRBJ2-3
CDR3: ASSPWKLGETDTQY

V: TRBV6-5
J: TRBJ2-4
CDR3: ASSFAGTSGRNIQY

V: TRBV7-6
J: TRBJ1-4
CDR3: ASRGTPTLEKLF

V: TRBV6-5
J: TRBJ1-4
CDR3: ASSLGGWSEKLF

V: TRBV5-1
J: TRBJ2-3
CDR3: ASSFSGSGTDTQY

V: TRBV5-1
J: TRBJ1-1
CDR3: ASSWDRETEAF

V: TRBV7-9
J: TRBJ1-5
CDR3: ASSSDIQPQH

V: TRBV10-3
J: TRBJ2-5
CDR3: AISGLAGGRETQY

V: TRBV19
J: TRBJ2-5
CDR3: ASSMALLGETQY

V: TRBV2
J: TRBJ2-3
CDR3: ASSRNRGTDTQY

V: TRBV29-1
J: TRBJ1-2
CDR3: SVERNYGYT

V: TRBV4-3
J: TRBJ1-5
CDR3: ASSLTGSNQPQH

V: TRBV6-5
J: TRBJ2-7
CDR3: ASSSPGGAVYEQY

V: TRBV28
J: TRBJ1-2
CDR3: ASSFPAAYGYT

V: TRBV7-9
J: TRBJ2-4
CDR3: ASSPWTSGRLAKNIQY

V: TRBV19
J: TRBJ2-2
CDR3: ASSQIILPGRLF

V: TRBV28
J: TRBJ2-7
CDR3: ASSLGQGDEQY

V: TRBV7-2
J: TRBJ2-1
CDR3: ASSLRLAGVGLQF

V: TRBV14
J: TRBJ1-4
CDR3: ASSPLMRGNEKLF

V: TRBV28
J: TRBJ1-2
CDR3: ASSLPGSGYT

V: TRBV28
J: TRBJ2-4
CDR3: ASSRAGVGKNIQY

V: TRBV7-2
J: TRBJ2-4
CDR3: ASSLGTGGARGIQY

V: TRBV7-3
J: TRBJ2-2
CDR3: ASSPAGPEGLF

V: TRBV6-5
J: TRBJ1-2
CDR3: ASSLRDSNFRGYT

V: TRBV19
J: TRBJ2-1
CDR3: ASSPPPGQF

V: TRBV27
J: TRBJ1-1
CDR3: ASSSRGLAGQAMNTEAF

V: TRBV27
J: TRBJ2-7
CDR3: ASSSGVYEQY

V: TRBV19
J: TRBJ2-7
CDR3: ASSINRGSYEQY

V: TRBV6-5
J: TRBJ1-2
CDR3: ASLGVGGYT

V: TRBV7-2
J: TRBJ2-3
CDR3: ASLGRLNTDTQY

V: TRBV27
J: TRBJ1-3
CDR3: ASSRFGQASAGNTIY

V: TRBV19
J: TRBJ1-3
CDR3: ASSNPAVTRNTIY

V: TRBV7-2
J: TRBJ2-2
CDR3: ASSLEAGDVGELF

V: TRBV4-3
J: TRBJ2-5
CDR3: ASSLLAGSQETQY

V: TRBV28
J: TRBJ2-4
CDR3: ASSRDLKNIQY

V: TRBV27
J: TRBJ2-1
CDR3: ASSLRRGTYNEQF

V: TRBV2
J: TRBJ2-5
CDR3: ASTRGQGAGETQY

V: TRBV5-1
J: TRBJ2-7
CDR3: ASSLEASGSSEQY

V: TRBV28
J: TRBJ2-3
CDR3: ASSLWGAYTDTQY

V: TRBV30
J: TRBJ1-2
CDR3: AWSVYVNNYGYT

V: TRBV4-3
J: TRBJ1-2
CDR3: ASRDGTGGFGGYT

V: TRBV4-3
J: TRBJ2-2
CDR3: ASSQDLLAGKTGELF

V: TRBV7-2
J: TRBJ1-2
CDR3: ASSPSWGPSRGYT

V: TRBV28
J: TRBJ2-1
CDR3: ASTSTSGIRNEQF

V: TRBV28
J: TRBJ1-3
CDR3: ASSQTGAGNTIY

V: TRBV10-3
J: TRBJ1-1
CDR3: AISETTLTEAF

V: TRBV6-1
J: TRBJ2-5
CDR3: ASSGGSQETQY

V: TRBV7-2
J: TRBJ1-1
CDR3: ASSLVPTEAF

V: TRBV7-9
J: TRBJ1-2
CDR3: ASSLTDSGGRYGYT

V: TRBV7-8
J: TRBJ2-2
CDR3: ASKRGGNTGELF

V: TRBV30
J: TRBJ2-1
CDR3: AWSALRVGRGNNEQF

V: TRBV5-1
J: TRBJ2-3
CDR3: ASSAGTSGRTDTQY

V: TRBV6-6
J: TRBJ2-7
CDR3: AYVYEQY

V: TRBV27
J: TRBJ1-2
CDR3: ASSLRSGFDGYT